The 27 T cell receptor beta chains below all came from one sample that was sequenced in a study of blood T cell repertoires in COVID-19. The protocol was immunoSEQ multiplex PCR, while the TCRdb copy is restricted to in-frame clones and leaves out a portion. The table lists almost 400,000 clones, 70% to 90% of them singletons. Sequencing used peripheral blood. Receptors were obtained from a woman in her sixties or seventies with COVID-19, enrolled during active disease.

The chain couples TRBV6-5 to TRBJ1-4, with no clear D. This CDR3 has 13 residues. With 6 bases removed from V and 1 base from J, the gap between germline ends came to 6 bases. From germline, CDR1 is MNHEY and CDR2 SVGAGI. The CDR3, as DNA: TGTGCCAGCAGGGAGGGAACTAATGAAAAACTGTTTTTT. Translating it yields CASREGTNEKLFF.

The chain has TRBV12-3 or TRBV12-4 and TRBJ1-1; D is unclear. V lost 2 bases to trimming and J lost 5 bases, with 6 bases between them. The CDR3 contains 12 residues. CDR3 in amino acids: CASSLSYTEAFF. The CDR3 nucleotides read TGTGCCAGCAGTTTATCGTATACTGAAGCTTTCTTT.

The chain recombines TRBV27 with TRBJ2-1; weak D call: TRBD2 (5 bases). The CDR3 totals 13 residues. CDR1 and CDR2 from the germline V gene are MNHEY and SMNVEV (reference sequence). The germline V and J ends were trimmed by 5 bases and 10 bases, with 15 bases remaining between them. CDR3 sequence (DNA): TGTGCCAGCAGTCAGACTATTCTTTGGGAGCAGTTCTTC. Translated, it gives CASSQTILWEQFF.

The rearrangement links TRBV19 to TRBJ1-4; no clear D gene. V was trimmed by 5 bases and J by 7 bases, leaving 14 bases between them. The CDR3 extends over 14 amino acids. Germline assignment: CDR1 LNHDA and CDR2 SQIVND (reference sequence). In DNA form, the CDR3 reads TGTGCCAGTAGTCGTCAGGTGAGCAGTGAAAAACTGTTTTTT. Its translation is CASSRQVSSEKLFF.

This clone was observed a few times. The DNA for the CDR3 is TGTGCCAGCAGTCGGGACAGGGGGAATTCACCCCTCCACTTT. Its translation: CASSRDRGNSPLHF. The rearrangement uses TRBV6-5 and TRBJ1-6; 11 bases fit TRBD1. The J segment lost 7 bases and the V segment lost 5 bases, leaving 1 base of the junction unmatched. This CDR3 has 14 residues. The germline V gene has CDR1 MNHEY and CDR2 SVGAGI.

This clone was seen just once. V usage is TRBV11-2 and J usage is TRBJ2-2; TRBD1 matches at 7 bases. The CDR3 totals 16 residues. Germline V CDR1 and CDR2: SGHAT, FQNNGV. With 6 bases clipped from V and 4 bases from J, the junction kept 11 bases outside the gene matches. CDR3 region: CASRTIRQGSTGELFF. Here the CDR3 DNA reads TGTGCCAGCAGGACGATTAGACAGGGTAGCACCGGGGAGCTGTTTTTT.

In this sample, this clone turned up a few times. The rearrangement links TRBV19 to TRBJ1-5, with no clear D. The CDR3 runs to 15 residues. The germline gives CDR1 LNHDA, CDR2 SQIVND (reference sequence). The V gene lost 6 bases and the J gene lost 3 bases, with 15 bases spanning the gap. CDR3 DNA sequence: TGTGCCAGTAGAGCCCGGGAACTGAACAATCAGCCCCAGCATTTT. It encodes CASRARELNNQPQHF.

The genes are TRBV5-1 and TRBJ2-5, with TRBD1 matching 9 bases. With V trimmed by 7 bases and J by 4 bases, 11 bases remained unmatched. This CDR3 contains 15 residues. Per germline, CDR1 SGHRS and CDR2 YFSETQ. This CDR3 is CASVKGQGSGETQYF. DNA for the CDR3: TGCGCCAGCGTTAAAGGACAGGGGTCAGGAGAGACCCAGTACTTC.

This clone was seen only once. The chain combines TRBV5-1 with TRBJ1-2; tentative D call: TRBD1 (5 bases). This CDR3 contains 14 residues. V was shortened by 3 bases and J by 7 bases, with 16 bases between the two germline ends. In germline, CDR1 is SGHRS, CDR2 YFSETQ. CDR3 sequence reads: CASSSPGPGGGYTF. The CDR3 region has the DNA TGCGCCAGCAGCTCCCCGGGACCGGGGGGTGGCTACACCTTC.

The genes are TRBV7-9 and TRBJ2-5, with D perhaps matching TRBD1 (6 bases). Trimming took off 4 bases at V and 3 bases at J, with 12 bases between the two ends. The V gene's germline CDR1 is SEHNR and CDR2 FQNEAQ (reference sequence). The CDR3 totals 14 residues. The CDR3 here is CASSSADSKETQYF. CDR3 nucleotides: TGTGCCAGCAGCTCCGCGGACAGCAAAGAGACCCAGTACTTC.

This clone has a single count. The rearrangement links TRBV4-1 to TRBJ2-5, with 10 bases fitting TRBD2. Per germline, CDR1 MGHRA and CDR2 YSYEKL. CDR3 length: 18 amino acids. Losses at the gene ends were 3 bases for V and 4 bases for J; bases not matched to a gene: 14. The DNA of the CDR3 is TGCGCCAGCAGCCAGAATAGCGGGGGGCCAATTCGTCCAGAGACCCAGTACTTC. This translates into CASSQNSGGPIRPETQYF.

The CDR3 DNA reads TGTGCCAGCTCCATCCCAGGGGGAGAGACCCAGTACTTC. Its protein is CASSIPGGETQYF. The V call is TRBV11-1, the J call TRBJ2-5; TRBD1 matches at 7 bases. With V trimmed by 8 bases and J by 4 bases, 7 bases remained unmatched. The germline V gene encodes CDR1 SGHAT and CDR2 FQDESV (reference sequence). The CDR3 has 13 residues.

The chain joins TRBV2 to TRBJ2-5, with 11 bases matching TRBD2. The germline gives CDR1 SNHLY, CDR2 FYNNEI. This CDR3 has 19 residues. Trimming took 5 bases from V and 2 from J; bases not matched to a gene: 16. The CDR3 region is CASSNSGGAASLTQETQYF. CDR3 bases: TGTGCCAGCAGTAATAGCGGGGGGGCCGCGTCCCTCACACAAGAGACCCAGTACTTC.

The rearrangement joins TRBV28 to TRBJ1-2; 8 positions match TRBD1. Per the germline V gene, CDR1 is MDHEN and CDR2 is SYDVKM. This CDR3 is built from 14 residues. With 3 bases clipped from V and 7 bases from J, the junction kept 7 bases outside the gene matches. The CDR3 loop is CASSLDRVVGGYTF. The DNA for the CDR3 is TGTGCCAGCAGTTTGGACAGGGTAGTAGGTGGCTACACCTTC.

This clone was observed once. The rearrangement uses TRBV19 and TRBJ1-2, with 12 bases fitting TRBD1. V lost 5 bases, J lost 2 bases, and 3 bases stayed unmatched. The CDR3 contains 15 residues. Germline assignment: CDR1 LNHDA and CDR2 SQIVND (reference sequence). This chain's CDR3 is CASSVGTGGNYGYTF. The CDR3 DNA follows: TGTGCCAGTAGTGTCGGGACAGGGGGCAACTATGGCTACACCTTC.

The CDR3: CASSLAPPRGGLGELFF. DNA for the CDR3: TGTGCCAGCAGCTTAGCCCCCCCGCGGGGGGGCCTCGGGGAGCTGTTTTTT. V gene TRBV11-2 combines with J gene TRBJ2-2; 9 nucleotides agree with TRBD2. This CDR3 is built from 17 residues. Germline CDR1 SGHAT, CDR2 FQNNGV. V lost 1 base and J lost 7; bases outside the gene matches: 10.

The chain combines TRBV6-5 with TRBJ1-1, with D possibly TRBD1 on 5 matching bases. From germline, CDR1 is MNHEY and CDR2 SVGAGI. The V gene lost 7 bases and the J gene lost 1 base, with 13 bases spanning the gap. The CDR3 runs to 14 residues. The CDR3 region is CASIQGWGNTEAFF. CDR3 nucleotide sequence: TGTGCCAGCATCCAGGGTTGGGGGAACACTGAAGCTTTCTTT.

The chain recombines TRBV29-1 with TRBJ2-7; 8 bases agree with TRBD1. The V gene end was trimmed by 2 bases and the J gene end by 2 bases; junction bases not matched to a gene: 2. The V gene's germline CDR1 is SQVTM and CDR2 ANQGSEA. CDR3 length: 13 residues. The CDR3 region is CSVESDRAYEQYF. The CDR3 coding sequence is TGCAGCGTTGAATCGGACAGGGCCTACGAGCAGTACTTC.

The chain uses TRBV28 and TRBJ1-2; D is unresolved. Germline CDR1 is MDHEN and CDR2 is SYDVKM. V was pared by 5 bases and J by 4 bases, with 17 bases between. This CDR3 is built from 15 residues. CDR3 coding DNA: TGTGCCAGCAGTCCCCTAGTTAGTTCCTTCTATGGCTACACCTTC. This codes for CASSPLVSSFYGYTF.

This chain connects TRBV9 to TRBJ2-2, with TRBD1 as a possible D gene (5 bases). Deletions cut 4 bases from V and 6 bases from J, with 10 bases between. Germline CDR1 and CDR2: SGDLS and YYNGEE. The CDR3 totals 13 residues. The CDR3 loop reads CASSFDRPGELFF. In DNA form, the CDR3 reads TGTGCCAGCAGCTTCGACAGACCCGGGGAGCTGTTTTTT.

The J gene is TRBJ1-1, the V gene TRBV6-5; 7 positions match TRBD1. Germline CDR1 MNHEY, CDR2 SVGAGI. The CDR3 has 14 residues. The ends lost 9 bases at V and 4 bases at J; junction bases unmatched: 11. CDR3 protein: CASLQDRTFTEAFF. The CDR3 DNA reads as TGTGCCAGTCTCCAGGACAGGACCTTCACTGAAGCTTTCTTT.

The chain uses TRBV21-1 and TRBJ2-3; the D call of TRBD1 is as the table states it, not checked on the DNA. TRBV21-1 is shown as a pseudogene. The CDR3 is 16 amino acids. CDR3 in amino acids: CASSKDLRTVTDTQYF. Here the CDR3 DNA reads TGTGCCAGCAGCAAAGACCTCAGGACAGTAACAGATACGCAGTATTTT.

This clone was seen ten or more times. The chain joins TRBV6-6 to TRBJ1-6; 7 bases fit TRBD1. Germline V gene sequence: CDR1 MNHNY, CDR2 SVGAGI (reference sequence). Unmatched junction bases numbered 8, after V lost 5 bases and J lost 7 bases. The CDR3 consists of 15 residues. The chain's CDR3 is CASSPRGAENSPLHF. CDR3 sequence (DNA): TGTGCCAGCAGTCCCAGGGGGGCAGAAAATTCACCCCTCCACTTT.

The chain links TRBV13 to TRBJ2-1; D may be TRBD1 (6 bases). The CDR3 has 13 residues. Between the trimmed V and J ends, which lost 3 bases and 9 bases, there was a span of 12 bases. Germline CDR1 is PRHDT and CDR2 is FYEKMQ (reference sequence). As DNA, the CDR3 is TGTGCCAGCAGCTTCATCAGGGGCATTGAGCAGTTCTTC. This codes for CASSFIRGIEQFF. The whole variable domain, filled in from reference TRBV13 and TRBJ2-1, reads AAGVIQSPRHLIKEKRETATLKCYPIPRHDTVYWYQQGPGQDPQFLISFYEKMQSDKGSIPDRFSAQQFSDYHSELNMSSLELGDSALYFCASSFIRGIEQFFGPGTRLTVL.

V gene TRBV30 combines with J gene TRBJ1-3; D gene unclear. Between the trimmed V and J ends, which lost 3 bases and 1 base, there was a span of 7 bases. Germline V gene data show CDR1 as GTSNPN and CDR2 as SVGIG (reference sequence). This CDR3 is 13 amino acids long. The CDR3 here is CAWSPTSGNTIYF. Here the CDR3 DNA reads TGTGCCTGGAGCCCCACATCTGGAAACACCATATATTTT.

This clone was observed once. V and J are TRBV28 and TRBJ1-1, with a tentative D call TRBD1 (5 bases). Germline V gene sequence: CDR1 MDHEN, CDR2 SYDVKM. Trimming pared 4 bases from V and 3 bases from J, leaving 18 bases between. This CDR3 spans 16 amino acids. The CDR3 is CASSSPSGGYDTEAFF. CDR3 nucleotides: TGTGCCAGCAGTTCCCCCTCCGGGGGGTACGACACTGAAGCTTTCTTT.

This chain uses TRBV11-3 with TRBJ2-3, with D maybe TRBD1 (5 bases). Per the germline V gene, CDR1 is SGHNT and CDR2 is YENEEA. Trimming pared 0 bases from V and 1 base from J, leaving 5 bases between. The CDR3 is 14 residues long. The CDR3 DNA is TGTGCCAGCAGCTTAGACAGGGGCACAGATACGCAGTATTTT. Translating gives CASSLDRGTDTQYF. Filled out from reference TRBV11-3 and TRBJ2-3, the complete variable domain reads EAGVVQSPRYKIIEKKQPVAFWCNPISGHNTLYWYLQNLGQGPELLIRYENEEAVDDSQLPKDRFSAERLKGVDSTLKIQPAELGDSAVYLCASSLDRGTDTQYFGPGTRLTVL.